These 22 T cell receptor beta chains were all obtained from the same sample, sequenced in a study of blood T cells in healthy people across ages. The authors ran a second PCR of about 6 to 11 cycles using a sample-barcoded 5' primer and a J-beta primer mix. TCRdb re-derived calls from the 5' RACE reads in MiXCR, one entry per CDR3 protein. This table holds some 1.6 million distinct CDR3 sequences, 34% found once. Sample: blood. Source of these receptors: a woman between 25 and 40 years old in good health.

This clonotype has a count of ten or more. The chain is built from TRBV28 and TRBJ2-7; a possible D gene is TRBD2 (6 bases). The CDR3 loop spans 15 amino acids. Germline V gives CDR1 MDHEN, CDR2 SYDVKM. Trimming pared 5 bases from V and 7 bases from J, leaving 21 bases between. The CDR3 DNA is TGTGCCAGCAGTCCCTCGGTAGCGGACCTGCTGGAGCAGTACTTC. Translating it yields CASSPSVADLLEQYF.

The genes are TRBV5-1 and TRBJ2-1, with 14 bases aligning to TRBD2. Germline CDR1 reads SGHRS; CDR2 reads YFSETQ. Losses at the gene ends were 2 bases for V and 0 bases for J; bases not matched to a gene: 19. The CDR3 spans 23 residues. CDR3 region: CASSLSGRGLAGARGGSYNEQFF. The DNA for the CDR3 is TGCGCCAGCAGCTTATCGGGCAGGGGACTAGCGGGAGCGAGGGGGGGCTCCTACAATGAGCAGTTCTTC.

This clonotype was counted at least ten times. This chain connects TRBV7-2 to TRBJ2-5, with 7 bases aligning to TRBD1. In germline, CDR1 is SGHTA, CDR2 FQGNSA. The CDR3 totals 13 residues. J lost 2 bases, V lost 5 bases, and 2 bases had no gene match. CDR3 bases: TGTGCCAGCAGCCGACAGGGACAAGAGACCCAGTACTTC. Amino acids: CASSRQGQETQYF.

This clonotype occurred many times. The chain uses TRBV6-2 or TRBV6-3 and TRBJ2-7, with D possibly being TRBD2 (5 bases). Trimming cost V 11 bases and J 4 bases, with 18 bases left between them. This CDR3 has 13 amino acids. Germline V lookup: CDR1 MNHEY, CDR2 SVGEGT. The CDR3 bases are TGTGCCTTCCGAAGGATCGGGGTTTACGAGCAGTACTTC. Translation gives CAFRRIGVYEQYF.

The V gene is TRBV29-1, the J gene TRBJ2-7; 12 nucleotides match TRBD2. The CDR3 covers 18 residues. Germline V lookup: CDR1 SQVTM, CDR2 ANQGSEA. The junction had 15 bases not matched to a gene; V was cut back by 6 bases and J by 0 bases. The CDR3 region has the DNA TGCAGCGTCCAACAGAGATTAGGACTAGCGGGAACCTCCTACGAGCAGTACTTC. Amino acids: CSVQQRLGLAGTSYEQYF.

The gene calls are TRBV28 and TRBJ2-3; D is possibly TRBD2 (6 bases). The CDR3 sequence is 14 residues long. V was trimmed by 8 bases and J by 5 bases, leaving 17 bases between them. Germline CDR1 and CDR2: MDHEN and SYDVKM. For the CDR3, the DNA is TGTGCCAGCGGAGGGGCCCCCTTAAGAGATACGCAGTATTTT. This sequence encodes CASGGAPLRDTQYF. Full variable domain (missing parts from reference TRBV28 and TRBJ2-3): DVKVTQSSRYLVKRTGEKVFLECVQDMDHENMFWYRQDPGLGLRLIYFSYDVKMKEKGDIPEGYSVSREKKERFSLILESASTNQTSMYLCASGGAPLRDTQYFGPGTRLTVL.

A word on this clonotype: A read error may account for a junction end that differs from germline. The chain combines TRBV25-1 with TRBJ2-1; no clear D. This CDR3 contains 17 residues. The V gene's germline CDR1 is MGHDK and CDR2 SYGVNS. In DNA, the CDR3 is TGTACCAGCAGTGACCCGAAGCTGAAGAGCTCCTACAATGAGCAGTTCTTC. Translating gives CTSSDPKLKSSYNEQFF.

The rearrangement joins TRBV3-1 to TRBJ2-6; D is perhaps TRBD1 (6 bases). Trimming removed 1 base from V and 0 bases from J, with 7 bases in between. Germline V lookup: CDR1 LGHDT, CDR2 YNNKEL (reference sequence). The CDR3 runs to 16 residues. The CDR3 DNA is TGTGCCAGCAGCCAAGGGACAGACTCTGGGGCCAACGTCCTGACTTTC. Translation: CASSQGTDSGANVLTF. The full variable domain, completed using reference TRBV3-1 and TRBJ2-6, is DTAVSQTPKYLVTQMGNDKSIKCEQNLGHDTMYWYKQDSKKFLKIMFSYNNKELIINETVPNRFSPKSPDKAHLNLHINSLELGDSAVYFCASSQGTDSGANVLTFGAGSRLTVL.

This clonotype has a handful of counts. The V and J genes are TRBV14 and TRBJ1-1, with D possibly matching TRBD1 (6 bases). The CDR3 extends over 14 amino acids. The germline V gene has CDR1 SGHDN and CDR2 FVKESK. Trimming cost V 2 bases and J 3 bases, with 10 bases left between them. This chain's CDR3 is CASSQTGWDTEAFF. CDR3 in DNA: TGTGCCAGCAGCCAAACAGGGTGGGACACTGAAGCTTTCTTT.

This clonotype turned up a few times. The CDR3 coding sequence is TGCAGTGCTAGAGCGGCGGGAGGGGCAGATACGCAGTATTTT. Translated, it gives CSARAAGGADTQYF. The chain is built from TRBV20-1 and TRBJ2-3; 9 nucleotides agree with TRBD2. Germline lookup yields CDR1 DFQATT and CDR2 SNEGSKA (reference sequence). The CDR3 extends over 14 amino acids. The ends lost 1 base at V and 4 bases at J; junction bases unmatched: 3.

The genes are TRBV28 and TRBJ2-3, with 7 bases matching TRBD2. Trimming removed 2 bases from V and 4 bases from J; junction bases left unmatched: 9. The CDR3 extends over 16 amino acids. Germline CDR1 reads MDHEN; CDR2 reads SYDVKM. CDR3 protein: CASSLGSGRAADTQYF. Written as DNA, the CDR3 is TGTGCCAGCAGTTTAGGGTCTGGGAGGGCGGCAGATACGCAGTATTTT.

The chain couples TRBV7-9 to TRBJ1-2; D remains unclear. CDR1 is SEHNR and CDR2 is FQNEAQ in the germline V gene (reference sequence). The CDR3 has 13 amino acids. The V and J ends lost 6 bases and 8 bases respectively, with 16 bases between them. Written as DNA, the CDR3 is TGTGCCAGCAGGCCCCAAATACCGGGAGGCTACACCTTC. It translates to CASRPQIPGGYTF. Supplemented by reference TRBV7-9 and TRBJ1-2, the full variable domain reads DTGVSQNPRHKITKRGQNVTFRCDPISEHNRLYWYRQTLGQGPEFLTYFQNEAQLEKSRLLSDRFSAERPKGSFSTLEIQRTEQGDSAMYLCASRPQIPGGYTFGSGTRLTVV.

V gene TRBV20-1 combines with J gene TRBJ2-6; D is undetermined. V gave up 3 bases and J gave up 0 bases, with 18 bases separating them. The CDR3 runs 18 residues. CDR1 and CDR2 (germline): DFQATT, SNEGSKA (reference sequence). CDR3 region: CSASNKGSSYSGANVLTF. The CDR3 nucleotides read TGCAGTGCTAGTAACAAGGGCAGTAGCTACTCTGGGGCCAACGTCCTGACTTTC.

This chain links TRBV12-3 or TRBV12-4 with TRBJ2-2; TRBD1 is a possible D gene (8 bases). The CDR3 runs 16 residues. The V end was cut by 5 bases, the J end by 6 bases, with 19 bases between. CDR3 loop: CASSHISGTGAGELFF. The CDR3 bases are TGTGCCAGCAGTCATATAAGCGGGACAGGCGCCGGGGAGCTGTTTTTT.

The rearrangement uses TRBV20-1 and TRBJ2-7; the match to TRBD2 covers 7 bases. Trimming took 6 bases from V and 7 from J; bases not matched to a gene: 18. The CDR3 has 15 residues. Germline V gene data show CDR1 as DFQATT and CDR2 as SNEGSKA (reference sequence). The CDR3: CSAELSGLSYNEQYF. In DNA, the CDR3 is TGCAGTGCGGAACTTAGCGGGCTCTCCTACAATGAGCAGTACTTC.

The chain carries TRBV5-1 and TRBJ2-3, with 16 bases lining up with TRBD2. CDR1 SGHRS and CDR2 YFSETQ come from the germline V gene. V was clipped by 5 bases and J by 1 base; unmatched bases: 7. The CDR3 length is 18 residues. The CDR3 spells CASRRGTSGREGTDTQYF. In DNA form, the CDR3 reads TGCGCCAGCAGACGCGGGACTAGCGGGAGGGAGGGCACAGATACGCAGTATTTT.

This chain joins TRBV3-1 and TRBJ1-2; no definite D call. Per germline, CDR1 LGHDT and CDR2 YNNKEL (reference sequence). The CDR3 loop spans 14 amino acids. Trimming stripped 4 bases from V and 7 bases from J, with 16 bases between. The CDR3 sequence: CASSPSASYCGYTF. The CDR3 DNA reads TGTGCCAGCAGCCCCTCGGCCAGTTACTGTGGCTACACCTTC.

The sample holds many counts of this clonotype. The chain links TRBV7-2 to TRBJ2-1, with unresolved D. V was pared by 5 bases and J by 6 bases, with 14 bases between. This CDR3 is 14 amino acids long. CDR1 is SGHTA and CDR2 is FQGNSA in the germline V gene. DNA for the CDR3: TGTGCCAGCAGCACCCGTAACTTGCTCAATGAGCAGTTCTTC. This encodes CASSTRNLLNEQFF.

The rearrangement links TRBV12-3 or TRBV12-4 to TRBJ2-1, with D perhaps being TRBD1 or TRBD2 (5 bases each). Deletions cut 7 bases from V and 2 bases from J, with 18 bases between. The length of the CDR3 is 16 residues. The CDR3 here is CASTSRGDPAYNEQFF. Here the CDR3 DNA reads TGTGCCAGCACCTCGAGAGGGGACCCGGCCTACAATGAGCAGTTCTTC.

The chain is built from TRBV29-1 and TRBJ1-1; possibly TRBD1 for D (5 bases). Germline CDR1 SQVTM, CDR2 ANQGSEA. The CDR3 runs to 14 residues. V lost 6 bases and J lost 1, with 15 bases in between. The CDR3 loop is CSVVVYRPNTEAFF. Here the CDR3 DNA reads TGCAGCGTAGTCGTATACAGGCCGAACACTGAAGCTTTCTTT.

Regarding this clonotype: Being one base from a much bigger clone, this may be a read error. The chain employs TRBV5-1 and TRBJ2-1; D is unclear. CDR3 length: 18 residues. Trimming cost V 1 base and J 7 bases, with 24 bases left between them. Germline V lookup: CDR1 SGHRS, CDR2 YFSETQ. DNA for the CDR3: TGCGCCAGCAGCTTGTTTCCAGGCGAGTCCCCGGTCAGTAATGAGCAGTTCTTC. This translates into CASSLFPGESPVSNEQFF.

A remark on this clonotype: This clone may be a read error of a much larger clone one base away. The chain links TRBV6-6 to TRBJ1-4; 7 nucleotides line up with TRBD1. CDR1 is MNHNY and CDR2 is SVGAGI in the germline V gene (reference sequence). This CDR3 has 14 amino acids. The DNA for the CDR3 is TGTGCCAGCAGCCCGGGACAGCTTAATGAAAAACGGTTTTTT. Translated: CASSPGQLNEKRFF.